These 30 T cell receptor beta chains share one sample of origin, sequenced in a study of post-analysis software for immune sequencing data (dated by TCRdb to between 2014 and 2017). The library came from PCR. Data came from an Illumina HiSeq 2500. To reduce PCR and sequencing biases, unique molecular identifiers were incorporated into the TCR beta cDNA libraries. TCRdb reworked the public reads: Q25 trimming with fastp, MiXCR clone assembly, productive beta chains retained. Rows matching on CDR3 protein sequence are summarized as one entry with the most common DNA and genes. Here the sample has roughly 670,000 distinct CDR3 sequences; approximately 59% occur a single time. The top ten hold 11% of the sample. The investigation overall reported the following: About 5 TRBV segments, including TRBV5-6, TRBV5-1 and TRBV20-1, were significantly more frequent in patients than controls.

These receptors have no identified antigens. What was sequenced was blood. The receptors shown here come from a girl aged 2-9 years with multiple sclerosis.

This sequence joins TRBV6-6 and TRBJ1-2; no reliable D call. Germline-derived CDR1 and CDR2 are MNHNY and SVGAGI (reference sequence). Trimming pared 5 bases from V and 6 bases from J, leaving 16 bases between. The CDR3 has 14 residues. The DNA of the CDR3 is TGTGCCAGCAGTCAGAGGGCGGCCCACAATGGCTACACCTTC. Protein product: CASSQRAAHNGYTF.

This sequence joins TRBV7-9 and TRBJ2-1, with TRBD2 matching 10 bases. The V and J ends lost 4 bases and 7 bases, in that order; junction bases with no gene match: 13. Germline CDR1 SEHNR, CDR2 FQNEAQ (reference sequence). The CDR3 consists of 17 residues. CDR3 in amino acids: CASSYGSLAGVLNEQFF. The CDR3 DNA reads as TGTGCCAGCAGCTACGGCTCTCTAGCGGGAGTTTTGAATGAGCAGTTCTTC.

This clonotype was recorded a few times. The rearrangement uses TRBV7-3 and TRBJ2-7; TRBD1 agrees at 7 bases. The CDR3 loop spans 15 amino acids. V dropped 2 bases and J dropped 3; count of bases not matched to a gene: 7. Germline V gene lookup returns CDR1 SGHTA and CDR2 FQGTGA. For the CDR3, the DNA is TGTGCCAGCAGCTTAGCGGTGGGACAGATCTACGAGCAGTACTTC. Protein sequence: CASSLAVGQIYEQYF.

The chain has TRBV11-2 and TRBJ2-3; D gene unclear. V was trimmed by 5 bases and J by 0 bases, leaving 6 bases between them. CDR1 and CDR2 from the germline V gene are SGHAT and FQNNGV. This CDR3 region has 13 residues. CDR3 residues: CASSKSSTDTQYF. CDR3 sequence (DNA): TGTGCCAGCAGCAAGAGTAGCACAGATACGCAGTATTTT.

This clonotype was picked up a small number of times. The gene calls are TRBV29-1 and TRBJ2-5; a weak D match, TRBD1 (5 bases). Trimming stripped 5 bases from V and 5 bases from J, with 12 bases between. The germline V gene has CDR1 SQVTM and CDR2 ANQGSEA. This CDR3 is built from 12 residues. The CDR3 bases are TGCAGCGTTCGCGCAGGGATCGAGACCCAGTACTTC. It yields the protein CSVRAGIETQYF.

V is TRBV7-2 and J is TRBJ2-7; a possible D gene is TRBD2 (6 bases). The V end lost 3 bases, the J end lost 0 bases, and 9 bases lay between the germline ends. Per the germline V gene, CDR1 is SGHTA and CDR2 is FQGNSA. The CDR3 spans 14 residues. This CDR3 is CASSFTSSSYEQYF. In DNA form, the CDR3 reads TGTGCCAGCAGCTTCACTAGCAGCTCCTACGAGCAGTACTTC.

This clonotype turned up a few times. The gene calls are TRBV12-3 or TRBV12-4 and TRBJ2-1; 16 bases map to TRBD2. The CDR3 covers 19 residues. V lost 6 bases to trimming and J lost 0 bases; unmatched junction nucleotides: 8. The CDR3 spells CASSRGTSGGGGSYNEQFF. CDR3 in DNA: TGTGCCAGCAGCCGCGGGACTAGCGGGGGGGGCGGCTCCTACAATGAGCAGTTCTTC.

This chain connects TRBV12-3 or TRBV12-4 to TRBJ1-1; no clear D gene. The CDR3 is 14 residues long. Trimming pared 6 bases from V and 1 base from J, leaving 12 bases between. For the CDR3, the DNA is TGTGCCAGCAGCAGGACCGACGGGAACACTGAAGCTTTCTTT. Its protein product is CASSRTDGNTEAFF.

V gene TRBV12-3 or TRBV12-4 combines with J gene TRBJ2-3; possible D gene TRBD2, 6 bases. The CDR3 is 14 residues long. The V end lost 8 bases, the J end lost 6 bases, and 18 bases lay between the germline ends. Here the CDR3 DNA reads TGTGCCAGCGTCAGGGCGGGGTTTAGGGATACGCAGTATTTT. Amino acids: CASVRAGFRDTQYF.

CDR3 loop: CASSPPGLAGLTDTQYF. As DNA, the CDR3 is TGTGCCAGCTCACCACCGGGGTTAGCGGGGCTCACAGATACGCAGTATTTT. The rearrangement links TRBV18 to TRBJ2-3; TRBD2 agrees at 8 bases. V lost 0 bases, J lost 2 bases, and 7 bases stayed unmatched. Germline assignment: CDR1 KGHSH and CDR2 LQKENI. This CDR3 is built from 17 residues. Drawing the rest from reference TRBV18 and TRBJ2-3, the complete variable domain is NAGVMQNPRHLVRRRGQEARLRCSPMKGHSHVYWYRQLPEEGLKFMVYLQKENIIDESGMPKERFSAEFPKEGPSILRIQQVVRGDSAAYFCASSPPGLAGLTDTQYFGPGTRLTVL.

This clonotype was counted a single time. This chain uses TRBV12-3 or TRBV12-4 with TRBJ2-1; perhaps TRBD1 as D (7 bases). V dropped 6 bases and J dropped 6 bases, with 24 bases sitting between them. There are 17 residues in the CDR3. The CDR3 here is CASSPLTGLMGGNEQFF. CDR3 bases: TGTGCCAGCAGCCCCCTGACAGGGTTAATGGGGGGCAATGAGCAGTTCTTC.

Only a few counts were recorded for this clonotype. In DNA, the CDR3 is TGTGCCAGCAGTTTATATGCCGGATATGGCTACACCTTC. Residues: CASSLYAGYGYTF. The chain couples TRBV27 to TRBJ1-2; D is unresolved. This CDR3 spans 13 amino acids. Trimming removed 1 base from V and 5 bases from J, with 8 bases in between. The germline V gene has CDR1 MNHEY and CDR2 SMNVEV (reference sequence).

The rearrangement joins TRBV6-2 or TRBV6-3 to TRBJ2-7; D not certain. V shed 5 bases and J shed 1 base, with 12 bases lying between them. The CDR3 consists of 14 residues. The V gene's germline CDR1 is MNHEY and CDR2 SVGEGT. In nucleotides, the CDR3 is TGTGCCAGCAGTCTTAGCCGGAGATCCTACGAGCAGTACTTC. This gives the protein CASSLSRRSYEQYF.

The rearrangement links TRBV6-6 to TRBJ2-3; D gene uncertain. V was cut by 4 bases and J by 2 bases, with 13 bases left in between. There are 15 residues in the CDR3. Germline CDR1 is MNHNY and CDR2 is SVGAGI (reference sequence). The chain's CDR3 is CASSFPASSTDTQYF. CDR3 nucleotides: TGTGCCAGCAGTTTCCCGGCATCCTCCACAGATACGCAGTATTTT.

This clonotype has a single count. The J gene is TRBJ2-2, the V gene TRBV6-6; 15 bases are shared with TRBD2. This CDR3 has 17 amino acids. V lost 5 bases and J lost 4; bases outside the gene matches: 5. Germline values: CDR1 MNHNY, CDR2 SVGAGI (reference sequence). Written as DNA, the CDR3 is TGTGCCAGCAGTCGGACTAGCGGGGGGGTAGGCACCGGGGAGCTGTTTTTT. Translated, it gives CASSRTSGGVGTGELFF.

In its sample, this clonotype was seen a few times. The gene calls are TRBV20-1 and TRBJ2-1; 7 bases agree with TRBD2. The CDR3 contains 14 residues. Germline CDR1 is DFQATT and CDR2 is SNEGSKA (reference sequence). The ends lost 6 bases at V and 5 bases at J; junction bases unmatched: 10. CDR3 DNA: TGCAGTGCATTTTCGGGAGGTCGGAACAATGAGCAGTTCTTC. Its translation: CSAFSGGRNNEQFF.

This clonotype was counted a single time. V usage is TRBV4-1 and J usage is TRBJ2-4, with D perhaps TRBD2 (5 bases). With the DNA end fitting TRBJ2-7 better, the J assignment may be wrong. This CDR3 contains 13 residues. Germline V gene data show CDR1 as MGHRA and CDR2 as YSYEKL. The CDR3 is CASSQGSGGEQYF. CDR3 sequence (DNA): TGCGCCAGCAGCCAAGGTTCTGGAGGCGAGCAGTACTTC.

V usage is TRBV6-1 and J usage is TRBJ2-1; TRBD1 matches 12 bases. Germline loops: CDR1 MNHNS, CDR2 SASEGT. The CDR3 is 21 amino acids. V lost 6 bases and J lost 4; bases outside the gene matches: 22. The CDR3 spells CASRDIPRDRGHHQRYNEQFF. In DNA, the CDR3 is TGTGCCAGCAGAGACATCCCCCGGGACAGGGGGCACCACCAACGTTACAATGAGCAGTTCTTC.

The chain links TRBV9 to TRBJ1-5; 7 bases fit TRBD1. The germline V gene encodes CDR1 SGDLS and CDR2 YYNGEE. The CDR3 sequence is 14 residues long. V lost 2 bases and J lost 4; bases outside the gene matches: 3. In DNA, the CDR3 is TGTGCCAGCAGCGTTCAGGGGGGGAATCAGCCCCAGCATTTT. Protein: CASSVQGGNQPQHF.

This clonotype has only a few counts. This rearrangement joins TRBV29-1 to TRBJ2-6; 9 nucleotides align to TRBD1. The CDR3 runs 16 residues. J was trimmed by 1 base and V by 6 bases; bases with no gene match: 7. Per the germline V gene, CDR1 is SQVTM and CDR2 is ANQGSEA. The chain's CDR3 is CSVAGTGWSGANVLTF. CDR3 DNA: TGCAGCGTCGCCGGGACAGGGTGGTCTGGGGCCAACGTCCTGACTTTC.

V gene TRBV2 combines with J gene TRBJ2-1, with a weak D call TRBD1 (6 bases). V was trimmed by 7 bases and J by 2 bases, leaving 12 bases between them. The CDR3 sequence is 14 residues long. Germline assignment: CDR1 SNHLY and CDR2 FYNNEI. CDR3 DNA: TGTGCCAGCAAACCCGGGACAACCTACAATGAGCAGTTCTTC. Protein: CASKPGTTYNEQFF. Using reference TRBV2 and TRBJ2-1 for the parts outside the CDR3, the full variable domain is EPEVTQTPSHQVTQMGQEVILRCVPISNHLYFYWYRQILGQKVEFLVSFYNNEISEKSEIFDDQFSVERPDGSNFTLKIRSTKLEDSAMYFCASKPGTTYNEQFFGPGTRLTVL.

The rearrangement joins TRBV14 to TRBJ2-7; D might be TRBD2 (5 bases). The last part of the DNA fits TRBJ2-5 better; the J call may be wrong. The CDR3 is 15 residues long. Germline V gives CDR1 SGHDN, CDR2 FVKESK. DNA of the CDR3: TGTGCCAGCAGCCAAATTGGAGGAGGTCGAGAGACCCAGTACTTC. It encodes CASSQIGGGRETQYF.

The V and J genes are TRBV24-1 and TRBJ2-5, with 11 positions matching TRBD2. The germline CDR1 and CDR2 sequences are KGHDR and SFDVKD. This CDR3 is built from 15 residues. Trimming removed 4 bases from V and 4 bases from J; junction bases left unmatched: 4. The CDR3 spells CATSDPGLAGETQYF. Here the CDR3 DNA reads TGTGCCACCAGTGACCCAGGACTAGCGGGAGAGACCCAGTACTTC.

The chain joins TRBV6-1 to TRBJ2-7; D may be TRBD2 (5 bases). The V end lost 3 bases, the J end lost 3 bases, and 9 bases lay between the germline ends. The length of the CDR3 is 13 residues. Germline CDR1 MNHNS, CDR2 SASEGT. CDR3 in DNA: TGTGCCAGCAGTGAGGGAGATGACTACGAGCAGTACTTC. It translates to CASSEGDDYEQYF.

This clonotype was recorded a few times. This rearrangement joins TRBV20-1 to TRBJ2-4, with 9 bases that match TRBD1. Matching the DNA end better, TRBJ2-7 makes the J call doubtful. CDR1 and CDR2 from the germline V gene are DFQATT and SNEGSKA (reference sequence). This CDR3 is built from 13 residues. This chain's CDR3 is CSAWTGDKDEQYF. DNA of the CDR3: TGCAGTGCCTGGACAGGGGACAAAGACGAGCAGTACTTC.

The rearrangement links TRBV10-3 to TRBJ2-3, with 8 bases identical to TRBD2. V lost 6 bases to trimming and J lost 1 base; unmatched junction nucleotides: 12. The length of the CDR3 is 17 residues. Per the germline V gene, CDR1 is ENHRY and CDR2 is SYGVKD. The CDR3 nucleotides are TGTGCCATCAGGAGAGCCGGGACTAGTAAGCGCACAGATACGCAGTATTTT. It encodes CAIRRAGTSKRTDTQYF.

This sequence joins TRBV3-1 and TRBJ1-2, with 7 bases aligning to TRBD1. V was clipped by 4 bases and J by 5 bases; unmatched bases: 7. This CDR3 contains 14 residues. CDR1 is LGHDT, CDR2 YNNKEL, per germline (reference sequence). This chain's CDR3 is CASSPGQPWYGYTF. CDR3 DNA sequence: TGTGCCAGCAGCCCGGGACAGCCTTGGTATGGCTACACCTTC.

This clonotype was counted a few times. V usage is TRBV7-9 and J usage is TRBJ2-1; 8 nucleotides line up with TRBD2. This CDR3 contains 16 residues. The germline CDR1 and CDR2 sequences are SEHNR and FQNEAQ (reference sequence). V lost 4 bases and J lost 3; bases outside the gene matches: 8. The CDR3 coding sequence is TGTGCCAGCAGCTCCCCGGGAGGGACCTTCTACAATGAGCAGTTCTTC. Translated: CASSSPGGTFYNEQFF.

On this clonotype itself: One junction end does not reproduce the germline sequence, and a read error may be involved. The rearrangement links TRBV6-2 or TRBV6-3 to TRBJ2-2; 7 bases are a match to TRBD2. From germline, CDR1 is MNHEY and CDR2 SVGEGT. The CDR3 consists of 14 residues. In nucleotides, the CDR3 is TGCGCCAGTACCCCCGGGAGGAGGACCGGGGAGCTGTTTTTT. It specifies CASTPGRRTGELFF.

The chain uses TRBV7-8 and TRBJ2-7; TRBD2 matches at 7 bases. The CDR3 has 15 residues. The V gene's germline CDR1 is SGHVS and CDR2 FQNEAQ. The V and J ends lost 5 bases and 3 bases, in that order; junction bases with no gene match: 10. CDR3 protein: CASSLGGKRNYEQYF. The DNA for the CDR3 is TGTGCCAGCAGCCTGGGGGGGAAGAGGAACTACGAGCAGTACTTC.